These 17 T cell receptor beta chains originate from one sample sequenced in a study of neurological immune-mediated disorders. One entry per CDR3 protein results from TCRdb running MiXCR on the 5' RACE reads. The table shows tens of thousands of distinct CDR3 sequences, with 4% occurring only once. The sample comprised CD4+ T cells from blood. These receptors all stem from a woman aged 40 to 49 with multiple sclerosis.

This clonotype has at least ten counts. V gene TRBV15 combines with J gene TRBJ1-1; D not certain. V lost 0 bases and J lost 4, with 9 bases in between. Per germline, CDR1 LNHNV and CDR2 YYDKDF (reference sequence). This CDR3 is 14 amino acids long. The CDR3 DNA reads TGTGCCACCAGCAGAGATCTAGGTGTCACTGAAGCTTTCTTT. It yields the protein CATSRDLGVTEAFF.

Ten or more counts support this clonotype. The gene calls are TRBV5-1 and TRBJ1-1; the D gene is possibly TRBD1 (6 bases). This CDR3 is built from 14 residues. Trimming left V 4 bases short and J 2 bases short, with 12 bases between. The germline gives CDR1 SGHRS, CDR2 YFSETQ. The CDR3, as DNA: TGCGCCAGCAGCCTGGGGGCCGAAAACACTGAAGCTTTCTTT. Amino acids: CASSLGAENTEAFF.

This clonotype was counted many times. The genes are TRBV10-3 and TRBJ2-1, with TRBD2 matching 11 bases. Germline V gives CDR1 ENHRY, CDR2 SYGVKD. The CDR3 covers 15 residues. Trimming at V came to 4 bases and at J to 9 bases, leaving 8 bases not matched to a gene. In nucleotides, the CDR3 is TGTGCCATCAGTGCCGTTCCGACTAGCGGGGTTGAGCAGTTCTTC. Amino acid sequence: CAISAVPTSGVEQFF.

This clonotype was seen ten or more times. The chain employs TRBV18 and TRBJ1-2, with D maybe TRBD1 (5 bases). The CDR3 totals 15 residues. CDR1 is KGHSH, CDR2 LQKENI, per germline. The germline V and J ends were trimmed by 6 bases and 3 bases, with 17 bases remaining between them. In nucleotides, the CDR3 is TGTGCCAGCTCCCCAGGGCCCGTTGTGGACTATGGCTACACCTTC. Amino acid sequence: CASSPGPVVDYGYTF.

This clonotype was observed many times. The rearrangement joins TRBV11-3 to TRBJ2-5; a weak D match, TRBD2 (6 bases). CDR1 and CDR2 from the germline V gene are SGHNT and YENEEA. Trimming left V 5 bases short and J 2 bases short, with 12 bases between. The CDR3 contains 14 residues. In DNA, the CDR3 is TGTGCCAGCAGCCGGGGAGGCCGTCAAGAGACCCAGTACTTC. This codes for CASSRGGRQETQYF.

This clonotype was seen at least ten times. V gene TRBV29-1 combines with J gene TRBJ2-1; D perhaps matches TRBD1 (5 bases). V lost 5 bases and J 7 bases, leaving 15 bases between the germline ends. The CDR3 length is 13 residues. Germline CDR1 is SQVTM and CDR2 is ANQGSEA. The CDR3 DNA reads TGCAGCGTTTATTCGACAGAGGTGAATGAGCAGTTCTTC. Amino acids: CSVYSTEVNEQFF.

This clonotype was seen repeatedly, ten times or more. The V and J genes are TRBV12-3 or TRBV12-4 and TRBJ2-2; no reliable D call. Trimming left V 3 bases short and J 4 bases short, with 6 bases between. This CDR3 is built from 13 residues. The CDR3 DNA is TGTGCCAGCAGTTTCCGGCTCACCGGGGAGCTGTTTTTT. Its translation is CASSFRLTGELFF.

This clonotype occurred many times. The chain uses TRBV7-8 and TRBJ2-5, with 8 bases that match TRBD2. The CDR3 is 16 residues long. The germline V gene encodes CDR1 SGHVS and CDR2 FQNEAQ. Losses at the gene ends were 5 bases for V and 2 bases for J; bases not matched to a gene: 10. CDR3 sequence reads: CASSIPGLVTQETQYF. CDR3 sequence (DNA): TGTGCCAGCAGCATTCCGGGACTAGTTACTCAAGAGACCCAGTACTTC.

This clonotype has ten or more counts. The rearrangement joins TRBV11-2 to TRBJ1-2; 7 bases are a match to TRBD1. CDR3 length equals 15 residues. CDR1 and CDR2 from the germline V gene are SGHAT and FQNNGV. Germline trimming cut 6 bases from V and 0 bases from J; bases unmatched to any gene: 7. CDR3 protein: CASRAGTATNYGYTF. CDR3 in DNA: TGTGCCAGCAGAGCCGGGACAGCTACTAACTATGGCTACACCTTC.

This clonotype appeared many times. CDR3 amino acids: CASSLIGCSSSSYNEQFF. Here the CDR3 DNA reads TGTGCCAGCAGCCTAATAGGGTGCTCAAGCAGCTCCTACAATGAGCAGTTCTTC. The chain recombines TRBV21-1 with TRBJ2-1. TRBV21-1 is a pseudogene segment. The CDR3 consists of 18 residues.

This clonotype was seen many times. V usage is TRBV20-1 and J usage is TRBJ1-5; 7 nucleotides line up with TRBD1. From germline, CDR1 is DFQATT and CDR2 SNEGSKA (reference sequence). J gave up 5 bases and V 5 bases, and 9 bases lay outside the gene matches. The CDR3 is 14 amino acids. The CDR3 protein is CSARPTGFDQPQHF. For the CDR3, the DNA is TGCAGTGCTCGGCCGACAGGGTTCGATCAGCCCCAGCATTTT.

This clonotype was seen ten or more times. This chain joins TRBV18 and TRBJ1-1, with D hard to call. Trimming shortened V by 6 bases and J by 2 bases, and 13 bases separated the two germline ends. The CDR3 extends over 14 amino acids. The germline V gene encodes CDR1 KGHSH and CDR2 LQKENI. The CDR3 bases are TGTGCCAGCTCCCGGAGGCAGTTAAACACTGAAGCTTTCTTT. This encodes CASSRRQLNTEAFF.

At least ten counts were recorded for this clonotype. The chain combines TRBV3-1 with TRBJ1-1; D gene unclear. Trimming left V 3 bases short and J 8 bases short, with 7 bases between. Germline CDR1 reads LGHDT; CDR2 reads YNNKEL (reference sequence). The CDR3 has 11 residues. CDR3 in amino acids: CASSQVGEAFF. The CDR3 nucleotides are TGTGCCAGCAGCCAGGTAGGCGAAGCTTTCTTT.

This clonotype was seen repeatedly, ten times or more. The J gene is TRBJ1-4, the V gene TRBV29-1; D uncertain. CDR1 is SQVTM and CDR2 is ANQGSEA in the germline V gene. The CDR3 length is 13 residues. The V end lost 4 bases, the J end lost 8 bases, and 14 bases lay between the germline ends. CDR3 amino acids: CSVGQGPSEKLFF. The CDR3 DNA follows: TGCAGCGTTGGGCAAGGGCCCTCAGAAAAACTGTTTTTT.

Many counts were recorded for this clonotype. The chain is built from TRBV20-1 and TRBJ1-4, with D possibly being TRBD1 (6 bases). V lost 3 bases and J 10 bases, leaving 21 bases between the germline ends. The CDR3 is made up of 15 amino acids. Germline V gene data show CDR1 as DFQATT and CDR2 as SNEGSKA (reference sequence). The CDR3 sequence: CSAREGTYSTGKLFF. For the CDR3, the DNA is TGCAGTGCTAGGGAGGGGACATACTCCACAGGAAAACTGTTTTTT.

This clonotype was seen at least ten times. The chain joins TRBV12-3 or TRBV12-4 to TRBJ1-1; D is perhaps TRBD1 (6 bases). The CDR3 length is 13 residues. V was trimmed by 5 bases and J by 4 bases, leaving 11 bases between them. CDR3 bases: TGTGCCAGCAGTGTACAGGGTACCACTGAAGCTTTCTTT. Protein sequence: CASSVQGTTEAFF.

This clonotype was picked up many times. The genes are TRBV6-4 and TRBJ1-6; 8 positions match TRBD1. Germline CDR1 MRHNA, CDR2 SNTAGT. J lost 10 bases, V lost 3 bases, and 5 bases had no gene match. This CDR3 has 14 amino acids. The CDR3 coding sequence is TGTGCCAGCAGTGAGCAGGGGGCGAAATCACCCCTCCACTTT. Translation gives CASSEQGAKSPLHF.